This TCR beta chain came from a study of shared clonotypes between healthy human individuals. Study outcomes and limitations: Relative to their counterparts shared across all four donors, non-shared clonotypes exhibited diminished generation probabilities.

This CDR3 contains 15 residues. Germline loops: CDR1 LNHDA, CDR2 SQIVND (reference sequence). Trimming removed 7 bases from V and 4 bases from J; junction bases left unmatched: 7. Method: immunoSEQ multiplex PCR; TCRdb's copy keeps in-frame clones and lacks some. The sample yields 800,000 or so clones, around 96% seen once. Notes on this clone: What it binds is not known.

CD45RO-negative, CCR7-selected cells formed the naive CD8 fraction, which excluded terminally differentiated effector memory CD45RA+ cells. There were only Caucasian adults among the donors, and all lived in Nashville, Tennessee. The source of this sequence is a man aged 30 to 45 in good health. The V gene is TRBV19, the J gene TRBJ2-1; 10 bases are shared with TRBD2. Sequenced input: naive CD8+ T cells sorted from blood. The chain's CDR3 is CASMPSGSLYNEQFF. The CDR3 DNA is TGTGCCAGTATGCCTAGCGGGAGTTTGTACAATGAGCAGTTCTTC.